A single TCR beta chain is shown here with its context. It lacks a known antigen. The input lacks base qualities; no much larger clone sits a single base away. Inclusive of the bounding cysteine and phenylalanine, the CDR3 is 13 residues long. Only the CDR3 region is kept as DNA, spanning 39 bases read in frame from base 1. V sheds 1 base and J sheds 4 bases, leaving 10 bases between their ends. From the germline V gene, CDR1 is SQVTM and CDR2 is ANQGSEA. This entry comes from a study of early T cells in non-severe SARS-CoV-2 infection (dated by TCRdb to about 2021). Notes on the research overall: Because TCR sequencing relied on bulk RNA taken from unsorted whole blood, pairing of alpha and beta chains was not possible. Overall study outcomes, separate from this receptor: VDJdb matching was skewed toward anti-spike CD8 responses, so virus-specific expansions were likely underestimated and private and CD4 specificities were missed.

The study was a case-control design nested within a healthcare worker cohort in London, UK, with weekly nasopharyngeal swab PCR tests and blood sampling. Healthcare workers were recruited between 23 and 31 March 2020, during the week of the UK lockdown, and were followed weekly for up to about 15 weeks. Libraries were made using 5' RACE. Sequenced on a NextSeq 500. In the TCR library protocol, unique molecular identifiers were attached to individual cDNA molecules to correct for PCR bias and sequencing error. Sequencing covered both TCR alpha and beta chains, and within each sample the abundances of alpha and beta sequences were tightly co-correlated. As for the original processing: Decombinator V4 was used to perform V gene, J gene and CDR3 annotation of TCR sequences. Expanded TCRs were defined as changing significantly between any two time points under a Poisson model with p below 0.0001. Abundances of TCRs were expressed as counts per million after normalisation to the total number of TCRs sequenced in each sample. MAIT TCRs were defined by TRAV1-2 paired with TRAJ12, TRAJ20 or TRAJ33, and iNKT TCRs by TRAV10 paired with TRAJ18. VDJdb, accessed on 1 November 2021, was searched for TCRs annotated for CMV, EBV and SARS-CoV-2, and TCRs annotated for more than one antigen were excluded. The raw public reads went through TCRdb reprocessing: fastp at Q25, MiXCR clone calling, in-frame beta chains kept. Rows are unified per CDR3 protein, each entry keeping the most common DNA and genes. The V and J calls, along with clone size, are taken from TCRdb and not from the paper's own processing. The sample table records about 80,000 distinct CDR3 sequences; roughly 13% of these occur just once. The top ten constitute approximately 10% of the sample.

This receptor chain uses TRBV29-1 and TRBJ1-1; there is no confident call for the D gene. The clonotype comes from an adult who was a healthcare worker with PCR-confirmed SARS-CoV-2 infection or an uninfected control (not recorded which). Material: whole blood. This receptor carries the CDR3 CSVEGRASTEAFF. The DNA is TGCAGCGTTGAAGGTAGGGCATCCACTGAAGCTTTCTTT. Here the CDR3 is joined to the reference TRBV29-1 and TRBJ1-1 genes, and the full variable domain is: SAVISQKPSRDICQRGTSLTIQCQVDSQVTMMFWYRQQPGQSLTLIATANQGSEATYESGFVIDKFPISRPNLTFSTLTVSNMSPEDSSIYLCSVEGRASTEAFFGQGTRLTVV.